This T cell receptor beta chain was recorded in a study of response to subunit inactivated influenza vaccine. Using its own MiXCR run on the RT-PCR reads, TCRdb lists one record per CDR3 protein. The sample lists 530,000 or so distinct CDR3 sequences, about 25% occurring once. The V gene's germline CDR1 is SGHAT and CDR2 FQNNGV. CDR3 length equals 19 residues. V shed 1 base and J shed 1 base, with 20 bases lying between them. Study-level results: That few new T cells are recruited by each seasonal influenza vaccination was the authors' suggestion.

As concerns this clonotype: Its antigen is not known.

This TCR derives from a man aged 50-60 years who received an inactivated influenza vaccine. This material consisted of CD4+ T cells sorted from PBMCs, taken roughly 5 days after vaccination. The chain has TRBV11-2 and TRBJ2-1; maybe TRBD2 (6 bases). Here the CDR3 DNA reads TGTGCCAGCAGCTTAGTCTTTTTACACCTAGCGCCATCCTACAATGAGCAGTTCTTC. It codes for CASSLVFLHLAPSYNEQFF.